These 31 T cell receptor beta chains originate from one sample sequenced in a study of T cells expressing NK-cell markers. TCRdb re-called the 5' RACE reads and catalogs CDR3 proteins one per entry, DNA excluded. Across 400,000 to 550,000 distinct CDR3 sequences, the top ten clones capture 7.3% of the sample. Sequencing was performed on blood T cells: a sorted CD56 or NKG2C T cell subset, CD4+ or CD8+ T cells, or bulk PBMC T cells (not recorded which). The receptors here all came from a woman aged 18 to 75 in good health.

This chain joins TRBV27 and TRBJ2-1; the D call of TRBD2 rests on TCRdb alone, since no DNA is present to check it. The germline CDR1 and CDR2 sequences are MNHEY and SMNVEV (reference sequence). The CDR3 has 17 residues. CDR3 protein: CASKHPSRLAGTIEQFF.

This sequence joins TRBV7-2 and TRBJ1-6; TCRdb's D gene call, TRBD1, goes unchecked for lack of DNA. The V gene's germline CDR1 is SGHTA and CDR2 FQGNSA. The CDR3 is made up of 16 amino acids. The CDR3 loop reads CASSNSGTGWNSPLHF.

The chain uses TRBV10-3 and TRBJ2-2; the D gene TCRdb calls, TRBD1, cannot be checked with no DNA. The CDR3 is 13 amino acids. Per the germline V gene, CDR1 is ENHRY and CDR2 is SYGVKD. Here the CDR3 reads CATLQASLGELFF.

The chain uses TRBV12-3 or TRBV12-4 and TRBJ2-1. The CDR3 has 16 residues. CDR3 region: CASSLAPATSYNEQFF.

The chain recombines TRBV12-3 or TRBV12-4 with TRBJ2-7; TCRdb proposes TRBD1, but this gene call is untestable without DNA. The length of the CDR3 is 15 residues. CDR3 region: CASSFSRGRSYEQYF.

V and J are TRBV20-1 and TRBJ2-3; TCRdb gives TRBD2 as the D gene, but with no DNA this cannot be confirmed. The germline gives CDR1 DFQATT, CDR2 SNEGSKA (reference sequence). The CDR3 is 12 residues long. The CDR3 sequence: CSARKLRDKEYF.

The V gene is TRBV6-1, the J gene TRBJ2-1; the D call from TCRdb, TRBD2, cannot be confirmed without DNA. The CDR3 runs to 14 residues. Germline CDR1 is MNHNS and CDR2 is SASEGT. The CDR3 loop reads CATRPTGLTNEQFF.

The V and J genes are TRBV2 and TRBJ1-2; as DNA is missing, the TRBD1 call by TCRdb cannot be tested. CDR3 size: 12 residues. CDR1 is SNHLY and CDR2 is FYNNEI in the germline V gene. CDR3: CAGQITGDGYTF.

The chain joins TRBV28 to TRBJ2-7. This CDR3 is built from 11 residues. Germline CDR1 MDHEN, CDR2 SYDVKM. CDR3 region: CASSPWDEQYF.

The chain combines TRBV6-5 with TRBJ1-4. The CDR3 sequence is 14 residues long. Germline values: CDR1 MNHEY, CDR2 SVGAGI. CDR3 residues: CASSFRALKRELFF.

V usage is TRBV30 and J usage is TRBJ2-7. This CDR3 has 12 residues. CDR1 GTSNPN and CDR2 SVGIG come from the germline V gene (reference sequence). The CDR3 region is CAWGDSSYEQYF. Combining the CDR3 with reference TRBV30 and TRBJ2-7 gives the whole variable domain SQTIHQWPATLVQPVGSPLSLECTVEGTSNPNLYWYRQAAGRGLQLLFYSVGIGQISSEVPQNLSASRPQDRQFILSSKKLLLSDSGFYLCAWGDSSYEQYFGPGTRLTVT.

The V gene is TRBV12-3 or TRBV12-4, the J gene TRBJ2-7; TCRdb gives TRBD2 as the D gene, but with no DNA this cannot be confirmed. The CDR3 length is 15 residues. The CDR3 region is CASSRDFGGPYEQYF.

The chain has TRBV7-9 and TRBJ2-1; TCRdb names TRBD1, which stays unverified in the absence of DNA. The CDR3 contains 15 residues. The germline CDR1 and CDR2 sequences are SEHNR and FQNEAQ (reference sequence). This CDR3 reads CASSSYRGSYNEQFF.

The chain couples TRBV6-5 to TRBJ1-4; TCRdb gives TRBD1 as the D gene, but with no DNA this cannot be confirmed. CDR1 and CDR2 (germline): MNHEY, SVGAGI. CDR3 length: 17 residues. The CDR3 loop is CASSYVSWDKDMGKLFF.

The chain uses TRBV4-3 and TRBJ2-2; TCRdb names TRBD1, which stays unverified in the absence of DNA. The CDR3 loop spans 16 amino acids. Germline V CDR1 and CDR2: LGHNA, YSLEER. CDR3 amino acids: CASSQDRGVNTGELFF.

The chain is built from TRBV10-3 and TRBJ2-1. The CDR3 extends over 11 amino acids. Germline V gene data show CDR1 as ENHRY and CDR2 as SYGVKD. CDR3 amino acids: CAINRDNEQFF.

J is TRBJ1-1 and V is TRBV18; TCRdb gives TRBD1 as the D gene, but with no DNA this cannot be confirmed. The CDR3 loop spans 16 amino acids. Germline values: CDR1 KGHSH, CDR2 LQKENI. The CDR3 spells CASSPQAGGGMTEAFF.

The chain joins TRBV4-3 to TRBJ2-1; as DNA is missing, the TRBD2 call by TCRdb cannot be tested. CDR1 is LGHNA, CDR2 YSLEER, per germline. This CDR3 has 16 residues. The CDR3 region is CASRRLAGAYYNEQFF.

V is TRBV19 and J is TRBJ2-3. This CDR3 is built from 13 residues. Germline CDR1 LNHDA, CDR2 SQIVND (reference sequence). The CDR3 sequence is CASSMGPGDTQYF.

The rearrangement joins TRBV27 to TRBJ2-1. Germline V lookup: CDR1 MNHEY, CDR2 SMNVEV (reference sequence). This CDR3 is built from 13 residues. The CDR3 is CASSPNTYNEQFF.

The chain combines TRBV6-1 with TRBJ1-5. CDR1 is MNHNS, CDR2 SASEGT, per germline. The CDR3 is made up of 14 amino acids. The CDR3 protein is CASSERGSNQPQHF.

The chain carries TRBV4-2 and TRBJ2-5; TCRdb proposes TRBD2, but this gene call is untestable without DNA. Germline CDR1 and CDR2: LGHNA and YNFKEQ. This CDR3 region has 14 residues. The CDR3 reads CANSQEHSPRAQYF.

The chain has TRBV11-2 and TRBJ2-5; TCRdb reports TRBD2, a call that lacks DNA to check it against. This CDR3 region has 16 residues. Looked up from germline, CDR1 is SGHAT and CDR2 is FQNNGV. The CDR3 protein is CASSLDLAGGGETQYF.

The chain links TRBV12-3 or TRBV12-4 to TRBJ2-1; TCRdb calls TRBD2, which cannot be checked without DNA. The CDR3 covers 16 residues. The CDR3 loop reads CASSPQRGNTYNEQFF.

This chain links TRBV30 with TRBJ1-1; TCRdb names TRBD1, which stays unverified in the absence of DNA. CDR1 is GTSNPN and CDR2 is SVGIG in the germline V gene (reference sequence). This CDR3 region has 15 residues. CDR3 in amino acids: CAWSVQPWLNTEAFF.

This chain links TRBV15 with TRBJ1-1. CDR1 is LNHNV, CDR2 YYDKDF, per germline (reference sequence). This CDR3 region has 13 residues. Here the CDR3 reads CATSRDVATEAFF. The full variable domain, with the rest looked up from reference TRBV15 and TRBJ1-1, is DAMVIQNPRYQVTQFGKPVTLSCSQTLNHNVMYWYQQKSSQAPKLLFHYYDKDFNNEADTPDNFQSRRPNTSFCFLDIRSPGLGDTAMYLCATSRDVATEAFFGQGTRLTVV.

The V call is TRBV29-1, the J call TRBJ2-7. This CDR3 contains 12 residues. Per the germline V gene, CDR1 is SQVTM and CDR2 is ANQGSEA. Here the CDR3 reads CSVRSASYEQYF.

This chain joins TRBV14 and TRBJ1-1. There are 14 residues in the CDR3. The germline V gene encodes CDR1 SGHDN and CDR2 FVKESK. The CDR3 reads CASSSAGGRTEAFF.

The chain recombines TRBV9 with TRBJ2-3; lacking DNA, the TRBD2 call made by TCRdb goes unchecked. CDR1 is SGDLS and CDR2 is YYNGEE in the germline V gene. The CDR3 spans 16 residues. Here the CDR3 reads CASSVVTSGAADTQYF.

The chain recombines TRBV6-1 with TRBJ1-1; TCRdb designates TRBD1, a call that cannot be tested without DNA. Germline V gene lookup returns CDR1 MNHNS and CDR2 SASEGT. The CDR3 runs to 13 residues. This chain's CDR3 is CASRVYGGTEAFF.

The chain couples TRBV20-1 to TRBJ2-1; the D gene TCRdb calls, TRBD2, cannot be checked with no DNA. Germline values: CDR1 DFQATT, CDR2 SNEGSKA (reference sequence). CDR3 size: 15 residues. The CDR3 loop reads CSARALAGGYNEQFF.